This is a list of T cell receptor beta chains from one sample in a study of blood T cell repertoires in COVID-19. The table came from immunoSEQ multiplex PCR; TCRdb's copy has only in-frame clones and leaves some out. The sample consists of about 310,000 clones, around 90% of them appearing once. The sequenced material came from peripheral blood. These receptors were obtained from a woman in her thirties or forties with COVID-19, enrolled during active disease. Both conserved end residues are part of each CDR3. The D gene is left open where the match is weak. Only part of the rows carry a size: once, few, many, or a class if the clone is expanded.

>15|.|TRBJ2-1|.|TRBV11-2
CASTLTVAASDEQFF
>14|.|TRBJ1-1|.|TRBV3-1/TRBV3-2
CASSETGTNTEAFF
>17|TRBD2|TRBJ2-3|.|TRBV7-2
CASSFGLADSSTDTQYF
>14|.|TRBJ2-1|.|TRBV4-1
CASSVGLSYDEQFF
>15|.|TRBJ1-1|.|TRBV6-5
CASSYGGSRAAEAFF
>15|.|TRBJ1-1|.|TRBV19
CASSKWAGLNTEAFF
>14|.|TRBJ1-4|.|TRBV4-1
CASSPPGADEKLFF
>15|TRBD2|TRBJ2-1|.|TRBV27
CASSLTGGLYNEQFF
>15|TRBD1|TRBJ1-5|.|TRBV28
CASSPPGQGSQPQHF
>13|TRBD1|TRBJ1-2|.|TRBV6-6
CASSTDREYGYTF
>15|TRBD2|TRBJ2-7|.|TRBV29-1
CSARRGGELYYEQYF
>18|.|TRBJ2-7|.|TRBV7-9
CASSSRVGERVSSYEQYF
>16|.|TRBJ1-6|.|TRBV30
CAWSVSAGWGGSPLHF
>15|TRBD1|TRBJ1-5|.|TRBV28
CASSPRDRAIQPQHF
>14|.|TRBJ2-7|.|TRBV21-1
CASSKGQLAYEQYF
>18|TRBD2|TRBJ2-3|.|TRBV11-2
CASSTRTSGRENTDTQYF
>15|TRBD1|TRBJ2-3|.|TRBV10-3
CAISERTGNTDTQYF
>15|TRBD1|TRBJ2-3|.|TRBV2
CASSLRTGGTDTQYF
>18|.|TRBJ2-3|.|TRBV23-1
CASSRTGGPGGSTDTQYF
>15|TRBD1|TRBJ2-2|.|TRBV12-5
CASGLGTGGTGELFF
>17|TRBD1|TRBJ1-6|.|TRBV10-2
CASSGYSQGAGNSPLHF
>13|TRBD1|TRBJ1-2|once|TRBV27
CASATGFGYGYTF
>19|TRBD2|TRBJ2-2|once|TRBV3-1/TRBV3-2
CASSQDLRTSRGNTGELFF
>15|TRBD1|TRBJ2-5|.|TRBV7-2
CASSGDRGRAETQYF
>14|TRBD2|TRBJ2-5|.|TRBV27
CASSLLAGEETQYF
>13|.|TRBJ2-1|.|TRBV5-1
CASRRASYNEQFF
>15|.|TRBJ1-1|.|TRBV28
CASSPLRGENTEAFF
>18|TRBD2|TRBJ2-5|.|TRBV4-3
CASSRDLPGLATRETQYF
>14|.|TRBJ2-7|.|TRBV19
CASSTRAGSYEQYF
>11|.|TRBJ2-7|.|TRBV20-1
CSAVQGNEQYF
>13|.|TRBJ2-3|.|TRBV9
CASSAGVGDTQYF
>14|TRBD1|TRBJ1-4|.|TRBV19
CASSPGTAYEKLFF
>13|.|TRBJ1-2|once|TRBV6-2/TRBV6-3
CASSRLGSDGYTF
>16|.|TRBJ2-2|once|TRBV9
CASSVVGDFNTGELFF
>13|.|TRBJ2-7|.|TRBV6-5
CASSKRDMNEQYF
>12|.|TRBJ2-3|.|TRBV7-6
CASSPEGNTQYF
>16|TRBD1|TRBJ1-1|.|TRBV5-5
CASSLAGTGVGSEAFF
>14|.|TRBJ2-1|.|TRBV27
CASSLVDRYNEQFF
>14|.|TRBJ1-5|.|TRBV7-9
CASSLSGVVQPQHF
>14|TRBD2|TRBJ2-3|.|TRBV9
CASSVASSGDTQYF
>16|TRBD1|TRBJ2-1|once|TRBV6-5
CASSYGQVLGYNEQFF
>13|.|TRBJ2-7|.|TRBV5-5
CASTRTPPYEQYF
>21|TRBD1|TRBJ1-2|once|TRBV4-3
CASSQVVRAGTGGAHYYGYTF